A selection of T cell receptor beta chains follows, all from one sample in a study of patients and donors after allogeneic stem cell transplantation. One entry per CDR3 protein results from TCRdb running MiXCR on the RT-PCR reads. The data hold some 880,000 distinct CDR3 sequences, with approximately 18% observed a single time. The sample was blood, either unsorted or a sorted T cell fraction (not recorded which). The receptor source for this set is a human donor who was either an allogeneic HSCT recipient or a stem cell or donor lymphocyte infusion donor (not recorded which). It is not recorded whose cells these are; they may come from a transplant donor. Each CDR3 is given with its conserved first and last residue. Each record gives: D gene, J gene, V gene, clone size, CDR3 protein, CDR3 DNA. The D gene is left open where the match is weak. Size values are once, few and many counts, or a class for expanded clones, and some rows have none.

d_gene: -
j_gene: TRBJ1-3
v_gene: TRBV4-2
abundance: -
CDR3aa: CASSQLGERDSGNTIYF
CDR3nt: TGTGCCAGCAGCCAATTGGGGGAACGGGACTCTGGAAACACCATATATTTT

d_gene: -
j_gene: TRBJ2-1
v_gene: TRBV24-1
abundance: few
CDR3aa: CATRDRSFNEQFF
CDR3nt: TGTGCCACCAGGGACAGAAGTTTCAATGAGCAGTTCTTC

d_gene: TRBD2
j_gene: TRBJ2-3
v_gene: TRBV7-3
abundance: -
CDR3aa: CASSQGQRGSDTQYF
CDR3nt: TGTGCCAGCAGCCAAGGCCAGCGGGGATCGGATACGCAGTATTTT

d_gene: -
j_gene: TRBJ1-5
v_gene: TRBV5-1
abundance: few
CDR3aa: CASSTGMSDNQPQHF
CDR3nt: TGCGCCAGCAGCACAGGGATGTCTGACAATCAGCCCCAGCATTTT

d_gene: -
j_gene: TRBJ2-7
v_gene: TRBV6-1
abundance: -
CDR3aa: CASSEAHYAYEQYF
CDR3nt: TGTGCCAGCAGTGAAGCCCACTACGCCTACGAGCAGTACTTC

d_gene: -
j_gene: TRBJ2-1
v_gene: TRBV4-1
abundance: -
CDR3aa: CASSQDRGGRRNEQFF
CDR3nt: TGCGCCAGCAGCCAAGATAGAGGAGGGCGGCGCAATGAGCAGTTCTTC

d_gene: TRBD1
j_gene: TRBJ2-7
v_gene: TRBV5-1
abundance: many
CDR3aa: CASSLGQGASYEQYF
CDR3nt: TGTGCCAGCAGCTTAGGACAGGGAGCCTCCTACGAGCAGTACTTC

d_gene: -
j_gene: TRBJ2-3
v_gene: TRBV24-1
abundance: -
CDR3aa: CATSDPSRADPQYF
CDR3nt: TGTGCCACCAGTGACCCCTCCCGGGCGGATCCGCAGTATTTT

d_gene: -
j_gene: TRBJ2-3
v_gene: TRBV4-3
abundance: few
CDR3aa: CASSQDRRMDTQYF
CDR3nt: TGCGCCAGCAGCCAAGATCGACGGATGGATACGCAGTATTTT

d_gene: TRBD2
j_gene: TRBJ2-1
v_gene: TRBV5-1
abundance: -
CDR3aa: CASSPGTSGPGRFF
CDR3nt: TGCGCCAGCAGCCCCGGGACTAGCGGGCCGGGTAGGTTCTTC

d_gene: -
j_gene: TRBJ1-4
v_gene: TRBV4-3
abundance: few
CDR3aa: CASSPAGTSEKLFF
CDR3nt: TGCGCCAGCAGCCCCGCCGGGACATCGGAAAAACTGTTTTTT

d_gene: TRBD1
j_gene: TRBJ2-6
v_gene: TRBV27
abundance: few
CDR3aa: CASSLGTGGAGANVLTF
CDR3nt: TGTGCCAGCAGTTTAGGGACAGGGGGGGCTGGGGCCAACGTCCTGACTTTC

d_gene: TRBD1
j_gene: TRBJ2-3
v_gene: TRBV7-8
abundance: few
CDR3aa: CASSITGGHTDTQYF
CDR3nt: TGTGCCAGCAGCATAACAGGGGGCCACACAGATACGCAGTATTTT

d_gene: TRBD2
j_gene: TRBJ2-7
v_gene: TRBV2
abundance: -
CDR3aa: CASSGGLAGVNEQYF
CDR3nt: TGTGCCAGCAGCGGGGGACTAGCGGGAGTCAACGAGCAGTACTTC

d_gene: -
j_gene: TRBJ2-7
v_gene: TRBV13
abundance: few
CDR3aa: CASSFLGLEQYF
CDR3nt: TGTGCCAGCAGCTTTCTCGGGCTCGAGCAGTACTTC

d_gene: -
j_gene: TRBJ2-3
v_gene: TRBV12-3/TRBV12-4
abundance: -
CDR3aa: CASSNNRDVVDTQYF
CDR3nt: TGTGCCAGCAGCAACAACAGGGACGTGGTGGATACGCAGTATTTT

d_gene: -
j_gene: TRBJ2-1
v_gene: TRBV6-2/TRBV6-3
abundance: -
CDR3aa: CASSNTLYEQFF
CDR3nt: TGTGCCAGCAGTAACACGCTTTATGAGCAGTTCTTC

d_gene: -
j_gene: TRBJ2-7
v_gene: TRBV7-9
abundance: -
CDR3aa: CASSLVSIGTYEQYF
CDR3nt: TGTGCCAGCAGCTTAGTATCAATTGGGACCTACGAGCAGTACTTC

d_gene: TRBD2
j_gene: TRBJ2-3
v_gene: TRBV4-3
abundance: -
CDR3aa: CASSQDRGVGTDTQYF
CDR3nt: TGCGCCAGCAGCCAAGATCGGGGGGTGGGCACAGATACGCAGTATTTT

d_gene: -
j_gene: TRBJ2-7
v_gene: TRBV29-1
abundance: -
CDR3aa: CSVTVVGSYEQYF
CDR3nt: TGCAGCGTAACTGTAGTCGGATCCTACGAGCAGTACTTC

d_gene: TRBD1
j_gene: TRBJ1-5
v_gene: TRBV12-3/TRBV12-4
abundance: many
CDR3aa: CASSLTGVRQPQHF
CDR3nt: TGTGCCAGCAGCCTGACAGGGGTGAGGCAGCCCCAGCATTTT

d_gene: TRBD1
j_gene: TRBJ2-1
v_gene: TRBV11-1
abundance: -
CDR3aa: CASSNGDRPYNEQFF
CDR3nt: TGTGCCAGCAGCAACGGGGACAGACCTTACAATGAGCAGTTCTTC

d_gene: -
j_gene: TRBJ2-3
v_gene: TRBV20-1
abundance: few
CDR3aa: CSARFPRGGPDTQYF
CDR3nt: TGCAGTGCTAGATTCCCACGGGGCGGACCAGATACGCAGTATTTT

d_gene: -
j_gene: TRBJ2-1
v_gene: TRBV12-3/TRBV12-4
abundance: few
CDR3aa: CASVSTRRAEQFF
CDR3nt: TGTGCCAGCGTCTCTACACGCCGCGCTGAGCAGTTCTTC

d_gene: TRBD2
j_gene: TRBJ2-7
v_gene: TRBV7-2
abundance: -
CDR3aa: CASSLKGGSFSEQYF
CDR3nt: TGTGCCAGCAGCTTAAAGGGCGGGAGTTTCTCCGAGCAGTACTTC

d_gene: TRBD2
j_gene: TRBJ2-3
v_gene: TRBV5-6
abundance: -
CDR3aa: CASSLKWKRGSTTDTQYF
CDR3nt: TGTGCCAGCAGCTTGAAGTGGAAGCGGGGGAGTACCACAGATACGCAGTATTTT

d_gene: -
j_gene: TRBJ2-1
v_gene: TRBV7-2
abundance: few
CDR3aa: CASSSRDLPGGEQFF
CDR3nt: TGTGCCAGCAGCTCACGGGACTTGCCCGGGGGTGAGCAGTTCTTC

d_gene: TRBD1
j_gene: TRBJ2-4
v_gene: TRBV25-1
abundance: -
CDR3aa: CASSPIGGQGINIQYF
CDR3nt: TGTGCCAGCAGTCCCATTGGGGGACAGGGGATAAACATTCAGTACTTC

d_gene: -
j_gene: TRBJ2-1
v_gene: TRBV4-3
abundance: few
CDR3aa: CASSQDYNNEQFF
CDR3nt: TGCGCCAGCAGCCAAGATTACAACAATGAGCAGTTCTTC